This TCR beta chain was profiled in a study of T cell responses to AZD1222 COVID-19 vaccine. Concerning this clone: Its antigen is as yet unknown.

Findings of the study overall: Following two doses of AZD1222, Spike-specific TCR breadth and depth rose. White British people made up most donors, females outnumbered males, and clonal diversity was possibly underestimated. Reportedly, nearly half the spike-specific TCRs target unmutated variant regions. Only after the peak T cell response were repertoires sampled.

Germline-derived CDR1 and CDR2 are MNHEY and SVGAGI. CDR3 length: 13 residues. V was shortened by 10 bases and J by 2 bases, with 14 bases between the two germline ends. Profiling relied on immunoSEQ multiplex PCR, and the TCRdb table lists in-frame clones only, not all of them. The top ten clones hold 1% of a sample with roughly 200,000 clones, 90% to 95% of them seen once. The starting material was peripheral blood, obtained 28 days after the second dose of the MenACWY control vaccine. The receptor comes from an adult who received the MenACWY meningococcal vaccine as a control. The rearrangement joins TRBV6-5 to TRBJ1-2; the D gene is possibly TRBD1 (5 bases). The CDR3 DNA is TGTGCCACCCGGCCAGGGCCCAACTATGGCTACACCTTC. It specifies CATRPGPNYGYTF.